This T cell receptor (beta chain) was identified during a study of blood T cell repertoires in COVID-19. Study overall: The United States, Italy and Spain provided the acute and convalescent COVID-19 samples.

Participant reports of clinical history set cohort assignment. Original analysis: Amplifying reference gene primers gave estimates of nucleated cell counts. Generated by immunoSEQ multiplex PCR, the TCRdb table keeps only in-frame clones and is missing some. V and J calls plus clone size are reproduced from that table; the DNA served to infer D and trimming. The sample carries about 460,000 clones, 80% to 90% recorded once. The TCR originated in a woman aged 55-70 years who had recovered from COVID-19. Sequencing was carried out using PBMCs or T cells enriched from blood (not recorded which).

The CDR3 loop is CASSPGRGSPNEQFF. The CDR3 DNA follows: TGCGCCAGCAGCCCGGGGCGGGGCAGCCCGAATGAGCAGTTCTTC. This chain links TRBV5-1 with TRBJ2-1; tentative D call: TRBD2 (6 bases). Per germline, CDR1 SGHRS and CDR2 YFSETQ. Trimming removed 4 bases at V and 7 bases at J, with 18 bases between. This CDR3 is 15 amino acids long. The whole variable domain, filled in from reference TRBV5-1 and TRBJ2-1, reads KAGVTQTPRYLIKTRGQQVTLSCSPISGHRSVSWYQQTPGQGLQFLFEYFSETQRNKGNFPGRFSGRQFSNSRSEMNVSTLELGDSALYLCASSPGRGSPNEQFFGPGTRLTVL.